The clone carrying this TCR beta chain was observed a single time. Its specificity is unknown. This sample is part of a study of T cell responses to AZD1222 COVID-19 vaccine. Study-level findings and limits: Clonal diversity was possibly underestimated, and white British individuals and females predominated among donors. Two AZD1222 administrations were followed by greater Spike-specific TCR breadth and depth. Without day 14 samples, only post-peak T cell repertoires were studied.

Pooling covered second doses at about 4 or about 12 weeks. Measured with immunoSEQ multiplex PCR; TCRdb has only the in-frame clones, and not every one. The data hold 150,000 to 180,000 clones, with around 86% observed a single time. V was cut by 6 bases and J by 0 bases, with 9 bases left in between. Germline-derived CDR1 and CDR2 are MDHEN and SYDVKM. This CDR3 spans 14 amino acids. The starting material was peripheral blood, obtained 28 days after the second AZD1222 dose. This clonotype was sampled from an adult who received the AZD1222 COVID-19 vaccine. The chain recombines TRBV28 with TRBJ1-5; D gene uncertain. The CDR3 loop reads CASSPANSNQPQHF. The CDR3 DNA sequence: TGTGCCAGCAGCCCAGCTAATAGCAATCAGCCCCAGCATTTT.